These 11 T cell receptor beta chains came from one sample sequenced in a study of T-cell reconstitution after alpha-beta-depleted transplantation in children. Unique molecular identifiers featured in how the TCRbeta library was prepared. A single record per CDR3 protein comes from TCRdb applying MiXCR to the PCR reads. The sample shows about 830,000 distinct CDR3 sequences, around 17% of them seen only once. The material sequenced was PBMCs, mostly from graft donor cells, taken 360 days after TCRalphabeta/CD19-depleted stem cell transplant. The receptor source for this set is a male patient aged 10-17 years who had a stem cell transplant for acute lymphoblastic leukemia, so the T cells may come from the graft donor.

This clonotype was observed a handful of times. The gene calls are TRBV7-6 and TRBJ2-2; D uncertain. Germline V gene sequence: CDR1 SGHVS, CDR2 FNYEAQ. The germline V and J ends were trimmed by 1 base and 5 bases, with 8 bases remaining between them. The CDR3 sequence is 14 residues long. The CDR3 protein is CASSLGLGTGELFF. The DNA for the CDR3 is TGTGCCAGCAGCTTAGGCCTAGGGACCGGGGAGCTGTTTTTT.

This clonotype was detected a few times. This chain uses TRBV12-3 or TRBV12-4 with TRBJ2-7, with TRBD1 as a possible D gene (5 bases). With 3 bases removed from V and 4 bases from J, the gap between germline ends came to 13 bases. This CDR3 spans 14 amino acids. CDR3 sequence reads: CASSFRTLSYEQYF. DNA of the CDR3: TGTGCCAGCAGTTTTCGGACACTGTCGTACGAGCAGTACTTC.

The CDR3: CASSVIVEQYF. Here the CDR3 DNA reads TGTGCCAGCAGTGTTATTGTAGAACAGTATTTT. The rearrangement joins TRBV2 to TRBJ2-3; D not certain. The CDR3 is made up of 11 amino acids. V was cut by 4 bases and J by 12 bases, with 11 bases left in between. Germline V gene sequence: CDR1 SNHLY, CDR2 FYNNEI.

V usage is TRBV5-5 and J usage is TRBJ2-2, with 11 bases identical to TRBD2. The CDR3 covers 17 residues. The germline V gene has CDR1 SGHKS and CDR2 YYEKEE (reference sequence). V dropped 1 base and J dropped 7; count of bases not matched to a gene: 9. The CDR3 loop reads CASSLRLAGGTGGELFF. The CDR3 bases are TGTGCCAGCAGCTTGAGGCTAGCGGGAGGAACCGGCGGGGAGCTGTTTTTT.

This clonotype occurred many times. CDR3 region: CASTEGPGVLIQYF. In DNA, the CDR3 is TGCGCCAGCACCGAAGGTCCAGGCGTGCTTATTCAGTACTTC. This sequence joins TRBV5-1 and TRBJ2-4; no clear D gene. The CDR3 length is 14 residues. Trimming cost V 6 bases and J 10 bases, with 20 bases left between them. Germline CDR1 and CDR2: SGHRS and YFSETQ.

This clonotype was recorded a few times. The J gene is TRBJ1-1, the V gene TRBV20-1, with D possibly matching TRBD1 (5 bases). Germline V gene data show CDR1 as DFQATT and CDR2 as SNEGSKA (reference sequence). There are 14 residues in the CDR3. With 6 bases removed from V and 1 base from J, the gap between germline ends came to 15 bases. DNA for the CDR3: TGCAGTGCCCAGACGGGACCCACGAACACTGAAGCTTTCTTT. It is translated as CSAQTGPTNTEAFF.

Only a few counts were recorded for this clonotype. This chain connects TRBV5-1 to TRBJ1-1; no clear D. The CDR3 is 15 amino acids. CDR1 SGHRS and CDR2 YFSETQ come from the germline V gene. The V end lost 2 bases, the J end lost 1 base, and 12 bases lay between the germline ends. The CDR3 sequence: CASSLPPNGNTEAFF. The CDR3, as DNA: TGCGCCAGCAGCTTACCTCCGAATGGGAACACTGAAGCTTTCTTT.

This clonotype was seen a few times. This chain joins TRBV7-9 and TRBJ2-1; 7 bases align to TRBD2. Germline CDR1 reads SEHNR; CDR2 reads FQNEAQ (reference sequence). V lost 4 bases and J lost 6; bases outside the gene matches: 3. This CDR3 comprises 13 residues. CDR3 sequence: CASSYGTINEQFF. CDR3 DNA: TGTGCCAGCAGCTATGGGACTATCAATGAGCAGTTCTTC.

CDR3 DNA: TGTGCCACCAGCCCGGGACTAGCGGGAGGGGAGACCCAGTACTTC. Protein sequence: CATSPGLAGGETQYF. The V and J genes are TRBV15 and TRBJ2-5; 16 nucleotides align to TRBD2. The CDR3 has 15 residues. V was clipped by 5 bases and J by 5 bases; unmatched bases: 2. CDR1 is LNHNV, CDR2 YYDKDF, per germline (reference sequence). The whole variable domain, remainder taken from reference TRBV15 and TRBJ2-5, is DAMVIQNPRYQVTQFGKPVTLSCSQTLNHNVMYWYQQKSSQAPKLLFHYYDKDFNNEADTPDNFQSRRPNTSFCFLDIRSPGLGDTAMYLCATSPGLAGGETQYFGPGTRLLVL.

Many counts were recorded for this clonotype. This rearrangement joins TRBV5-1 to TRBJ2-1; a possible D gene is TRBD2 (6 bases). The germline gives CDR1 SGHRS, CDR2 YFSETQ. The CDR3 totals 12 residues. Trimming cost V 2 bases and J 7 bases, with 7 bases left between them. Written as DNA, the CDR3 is TGCGCCAGCAGCTTTGGAGGGAATGAGCAGTTCTTC. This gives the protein CASSFGGNEQFF. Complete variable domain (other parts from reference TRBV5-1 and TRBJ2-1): KAGVTQTPRYLIKTRGQQVTLSCSPISGHRSVSWYQQTPGQGLQFLFEYFSETQRNKGNFPGRFSGRQFSNSRSEMNVSTLELGDSALYLCASSFGGNEQFFGPGTRLTVL.

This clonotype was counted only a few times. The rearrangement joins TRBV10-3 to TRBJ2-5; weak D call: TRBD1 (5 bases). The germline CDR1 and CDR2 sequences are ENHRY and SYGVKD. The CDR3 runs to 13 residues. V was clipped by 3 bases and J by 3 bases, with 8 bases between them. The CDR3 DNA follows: TGTGCCATCAGTGAAGGACATGAAGAGACCCAGTACTTC. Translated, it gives CAISEGHEETQYF.